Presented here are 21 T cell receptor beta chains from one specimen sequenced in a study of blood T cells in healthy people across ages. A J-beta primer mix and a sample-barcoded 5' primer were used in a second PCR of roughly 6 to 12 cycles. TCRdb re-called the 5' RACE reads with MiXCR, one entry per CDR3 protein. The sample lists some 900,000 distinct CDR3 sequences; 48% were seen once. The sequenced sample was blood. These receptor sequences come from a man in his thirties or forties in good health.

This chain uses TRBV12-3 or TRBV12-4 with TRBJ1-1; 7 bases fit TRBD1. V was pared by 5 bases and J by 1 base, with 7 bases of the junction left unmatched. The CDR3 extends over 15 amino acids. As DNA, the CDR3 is TGTGCCAGCAGTCGACAGGGCCCGGGGAACACTGAAGCTTTCTTT. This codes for CASSRQGPGNTEAFF.

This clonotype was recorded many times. CDR3 coding DNA: TGCGCCAGCAGCCCTGGACAGGGGCGGGATGAAAAACTGTTTTTT. Translation gives CASSPGQGRDEKLFF. This chain joins TRBV5-1 and TRBJ1-4, with 9 nucleotides matching TRBD1. The CDR3 totals 15 residues. From germline, CDR1 is SGHRS and CDR2 YFSETQ. Unmatched junction bases numbered 7, after V lost 4 bases and J lost 6 bases.

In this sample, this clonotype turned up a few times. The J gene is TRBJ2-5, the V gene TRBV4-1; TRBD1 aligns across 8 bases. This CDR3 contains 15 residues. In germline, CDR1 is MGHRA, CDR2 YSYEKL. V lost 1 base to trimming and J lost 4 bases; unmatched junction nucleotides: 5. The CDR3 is CASSQVIRGRETQYF. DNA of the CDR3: TGCGCCAGCAGCCAAGTAATCAGGGGGCGAGAGACCCAGTACTTC.

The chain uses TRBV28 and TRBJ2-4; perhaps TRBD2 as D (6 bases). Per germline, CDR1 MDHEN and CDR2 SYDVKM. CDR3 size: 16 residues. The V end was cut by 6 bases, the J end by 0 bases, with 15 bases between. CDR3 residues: CASRRDGPLAKNIQYF. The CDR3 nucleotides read TGTGCCAGCAGGCGGGACGGACCGTTAGCCAAAAACATTCAGTACTTC. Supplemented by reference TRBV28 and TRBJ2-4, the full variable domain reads DVKVTQSSRYLVKRTGEKVFLECVQDMDHENMFWYRQDPGLGLRLIYFSYDVKMKEKGDIPEGYSVSREKKERFSLILESASTNQTSMYLCASRRDGPLAKNIQYFGAGTRLSVL.

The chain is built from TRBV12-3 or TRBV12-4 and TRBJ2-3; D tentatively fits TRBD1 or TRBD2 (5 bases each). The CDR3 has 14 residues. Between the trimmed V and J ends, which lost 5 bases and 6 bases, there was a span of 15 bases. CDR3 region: CASSVRDLEDTQYF. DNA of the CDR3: TGTGCCAGCAGTGTCCGGGACCTGGAGGATACGCAGTATTTT.

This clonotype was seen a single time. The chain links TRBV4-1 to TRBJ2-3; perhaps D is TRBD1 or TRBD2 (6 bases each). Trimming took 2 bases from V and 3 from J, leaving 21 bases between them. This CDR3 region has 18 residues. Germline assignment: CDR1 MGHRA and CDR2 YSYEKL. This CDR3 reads CASSQLGGTPEVTDTQYF. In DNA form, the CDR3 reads TGCGCCAGCAGCCAACTTGGCGGGACACCAGAGGTTACAGATACGCAGTATTTT.

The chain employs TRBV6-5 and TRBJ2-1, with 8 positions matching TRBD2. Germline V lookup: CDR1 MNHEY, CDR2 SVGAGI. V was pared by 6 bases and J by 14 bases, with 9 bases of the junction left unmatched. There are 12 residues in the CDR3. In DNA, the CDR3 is TGTGCCAGCAGGCTCCCCGGGACTAGGGAGTTCTTC. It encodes CASRLPGTREFF.

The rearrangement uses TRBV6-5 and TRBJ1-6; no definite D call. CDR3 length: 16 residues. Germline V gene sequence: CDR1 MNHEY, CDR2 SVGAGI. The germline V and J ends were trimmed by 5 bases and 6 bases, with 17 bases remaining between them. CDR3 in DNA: TGTGCCAGCAGTCCGTACGAGGGCGAAAGTAATTCACCCCTCCACTTT. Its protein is CASSPYEGESNSPLHF.

The CDR3 nucleotides are TGTGCCAGCAGTTACGGACAAACGAACACCGGGGAGCTGTTTTTT. Encoded protein: CASSYGQTNTGELFF. V gene TRBV6-2 or TRBV6-3 combines with J gene TRBJ2-2, with D maybe TRBD1 (5 bases). Per germline, CDR1 MNHEY and CDR2 SVGEGT. The V gene lost 2 bases and the J gene lost 0 bases, with 7 bases spanning the gap. This CDR3 contains 15 residues.

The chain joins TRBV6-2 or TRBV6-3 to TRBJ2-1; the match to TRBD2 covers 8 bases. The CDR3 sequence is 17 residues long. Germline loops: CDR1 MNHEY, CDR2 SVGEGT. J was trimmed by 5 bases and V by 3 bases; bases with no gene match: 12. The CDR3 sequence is CASSYKRGGLYNNEQFF. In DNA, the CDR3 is TGTGCCAGCAGTTATAAACGGGGGGGCCTATACAACAATGAGCAGTTCTTC.

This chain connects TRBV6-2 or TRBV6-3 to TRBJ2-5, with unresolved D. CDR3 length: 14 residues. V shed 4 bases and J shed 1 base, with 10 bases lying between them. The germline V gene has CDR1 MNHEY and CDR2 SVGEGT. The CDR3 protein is CASSFIRSQETQYF. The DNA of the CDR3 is TGTGCCAGCAGTTTCATCAGGAGCCAAGAGACCCAGTACTTC.

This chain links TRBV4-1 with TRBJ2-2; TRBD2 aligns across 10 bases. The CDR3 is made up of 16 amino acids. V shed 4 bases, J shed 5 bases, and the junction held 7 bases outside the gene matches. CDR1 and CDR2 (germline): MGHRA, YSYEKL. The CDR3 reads CASSLAGAGGTGELFF. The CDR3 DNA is TGCGCCAGCAGCCTCGCTGGAGCGGGGGGGACCGGGGAGCTGTTTTTT.

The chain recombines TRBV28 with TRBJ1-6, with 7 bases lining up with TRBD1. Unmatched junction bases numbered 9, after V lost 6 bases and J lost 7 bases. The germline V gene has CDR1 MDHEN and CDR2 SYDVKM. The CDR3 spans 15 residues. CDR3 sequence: CASRIPTGQNSPLHF. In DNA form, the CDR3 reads TGTGCCAGCAGGATACCGACAGGGCAAAATTCACCCCTCCACTTT.

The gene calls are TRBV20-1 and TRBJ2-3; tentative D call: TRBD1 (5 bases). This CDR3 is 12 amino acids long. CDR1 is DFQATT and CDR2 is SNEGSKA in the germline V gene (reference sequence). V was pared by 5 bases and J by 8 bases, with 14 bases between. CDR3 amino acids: CSAARDRGTQYF. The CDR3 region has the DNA TGCAGTGCTGCCAGGGATAGGGGTACGCAGTATTTT.

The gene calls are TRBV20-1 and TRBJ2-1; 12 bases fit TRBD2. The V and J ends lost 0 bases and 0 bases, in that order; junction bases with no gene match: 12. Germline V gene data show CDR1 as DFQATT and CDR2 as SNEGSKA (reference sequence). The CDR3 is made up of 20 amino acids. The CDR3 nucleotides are TGCAGTGCTAGAGATCCAGGGCTAGCGGGGGGGCCGAGCTCCTACAATGAGCAGTTCTTC. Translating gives CSARDPGLAGGPSSYNEQFF.

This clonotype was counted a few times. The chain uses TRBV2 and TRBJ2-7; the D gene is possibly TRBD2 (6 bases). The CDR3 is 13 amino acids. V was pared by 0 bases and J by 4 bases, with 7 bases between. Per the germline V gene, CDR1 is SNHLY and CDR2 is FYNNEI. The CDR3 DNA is TGTGCCAGCAGTGAAGCGGCGGGGTACGAGCAGTACTTC. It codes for CASSEAAGYEQYF.

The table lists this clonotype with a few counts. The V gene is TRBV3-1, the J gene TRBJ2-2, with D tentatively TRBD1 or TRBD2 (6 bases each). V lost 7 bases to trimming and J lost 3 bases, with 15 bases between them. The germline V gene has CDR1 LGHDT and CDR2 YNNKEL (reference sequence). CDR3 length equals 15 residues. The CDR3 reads CASTKSGAYTGELFF. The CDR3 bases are TGTGCCAGCACCAAATCGGGGGCCTACACCGGGGAGCTGTTTTTT.

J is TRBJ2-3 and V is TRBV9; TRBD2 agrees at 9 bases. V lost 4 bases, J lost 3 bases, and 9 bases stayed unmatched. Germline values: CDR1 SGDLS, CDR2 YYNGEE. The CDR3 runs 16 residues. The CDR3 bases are TGTGCCAGCAGCAACTACCGGGGACTAGCTACAGATACGCAGTATTTT. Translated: CASSNYRGLATDTQYF.

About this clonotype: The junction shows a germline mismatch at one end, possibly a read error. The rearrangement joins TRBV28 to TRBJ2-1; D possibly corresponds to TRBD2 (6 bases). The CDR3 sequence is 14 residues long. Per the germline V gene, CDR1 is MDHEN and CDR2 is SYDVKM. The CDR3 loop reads CASIRTDYDNEQFF. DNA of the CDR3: TGCGCCAGCATACGTACGGACTACGACAATGAGCAGTTCTTC.

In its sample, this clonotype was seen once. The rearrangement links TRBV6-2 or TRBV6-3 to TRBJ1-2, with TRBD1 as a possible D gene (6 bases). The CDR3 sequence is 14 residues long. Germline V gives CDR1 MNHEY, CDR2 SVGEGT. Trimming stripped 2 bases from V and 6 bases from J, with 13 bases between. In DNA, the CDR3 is TGTGCCAGCAGTTACCCGCGGACAGTCCATGGCTACACCTTC. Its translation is CASSYPRTVHGYTF.

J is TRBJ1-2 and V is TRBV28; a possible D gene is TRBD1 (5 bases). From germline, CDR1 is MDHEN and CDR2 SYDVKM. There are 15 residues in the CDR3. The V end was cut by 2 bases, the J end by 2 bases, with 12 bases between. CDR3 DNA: TGTGCCAGCAGTTTACCTGCAGGGAAGAACTATGGCTACACCTTC. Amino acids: CASSLPAGKNYGYTF.